Below, one T cell receptor (beta chain) is given with its context. This clone's antigen is unknown. The CDR1 and CDR2 encoded by the germline V gene are SGHRS and YFSETQ. The CDR3, from cysteine to phenylalanine, totals 15 residues. A DNA sequence was not provided. These data come from a study of CXCR3-negative and CXCR3-positive naive CD8 T cells (dated by TCRdb to about 2019). Context from the whole study: About 150 million TRB reads were obtained in total, roughly 1.5 +/- 0.3 million reads per library. Diversity and physicochemical repertoire analyses covered eleven to twelve donors pooled from two independent experiments. For the TRBV-TRBJ cluster analysis, the naive subsets came from 5 donors, while the memory cells came from 3 donors. Overall results and qualifications from the work: Compared with CXCR3-negative naive cells, CXCR3-positive naive cells had TRB CDR3s with higher hydrophobicity (lower Kidera factor 4), lower energy, and higher strength and volume indices. Freshly isolated PBMCs were used for most assays because CXCR3 expression partially decreased after cryopreservation. Because surface CD5, which is linked to self-reactivity in mice, was comparable between the naive subsets, TCR interaction strength was also inferred from TRB CDR3 physicochemical properties. Comparably high repertoire diversity was found in both naive subsets, whereas much lower repertoire diversity was found in memory CD8+ T cells. Naive CXCR3-negative and CXCR3-positive cells from the same donor showed similar TRBV-TRBJ usage, whereas memory cells showed distinct patterns.

The reads were generated on a NextSeq 550. The Human TCR Profiling Kit (MiLaboratory) was used to make UMI-labeled 5' RACE TRB cDNA libraries. cDNA synthesis used the entire amount of extracted RNA, and PCR amplification then used the entire amount of cDNA produced. Libraries were prepared in parallel with an identical number of PCR cycles. The published analysis was carried out like this. About 57,000 +/- 9,900 unique UMI-labeled TRB cDNA molecules per library were extracted with MIGEC and MiXCR, with at least two reads per UMI required. An average of around 40,000 +/- 10,000 functional in-frame TRB CDR3 nucleotide clonotypes without stop codons was found per library. After downsampling to 5000 UMI-labeled TRB molecules per sample, diversity metrics, including normalized Shannon-Wiener and Chao1, were computed in VDJtools. VDJtools was used to calculate clonotype-size-weighted physicochemical properties of the central five CDR3 residues, namely interaction energy, strength, volume and Kidera factor 4. TCRdb reprocessed the reads; each CDR3 protein sequence makes one entry, and DNA is unavailable. The V and J calls here are based on TCRdb, not the publication. This sample's table carries about 130,000 distinct CDR3 sequences. The ten largest clones capture about 0.3% of the sample.

For every CD8+ T cell subset, over 250,000 cells were flow-sorted straight into RLT lysis buffer, and each subset was sorted in triplicate. To exclude memory contaminants, naive CD8+ T cells were stringently defined as CD45RO-CCR7+CD27+CD95-. Peripheral blood mononuclear cells were isolated from buffy coats using standard density gradient centrifugation. A FACSAria III was used to flow-sort naive CD8+ T cells into CXCR3-negative and CXCR3-positive populations. An RNeasy Mini Kit was used to extract total RNA from the sorted cells. The chain is assembled from TRBV5-1 and TRBJ2-1; TCRdb returns TRBD1, unconfirmable since there is no DNA. The origin of this receptor is a human donor in good health. Some clones in this sample may be carry-over from other donors' samples. Sequenced material: naive CXCR3- CD8+ T cells from blood. This sample's cell subset or site label indicates: CD45RO-CCR7+CD27+CD95- naive CD8+ T cells lacking CXCR3 (TNR3-). The CDR3 amino acid sequence is: CASSPRTGMINEQFF.